The clone carrying this T cell receptor (beta chain) was picked up one time. Under the authors' procedure: Amplified reference gene primers provided the basis for estimating nucleated cell counts. Measured with immunoSEQ multiplex PCR; TCRdb has only the in-frame clones, and not every one. Clonal size and the V and J genes are those of that table, whereas D and trimming came from the DNA. Counted here are about 150,000 clones, roughly 87% occurring once; the ten biggest clones make up 3.5% to 4.5%. These data are taken from a study of blood T cell repertoires in COVID-19. Overall study: Collection of acute and convalescent COVID-19 samples took place in the United States, Italy and Spain. PBMCs, B-cell-depleted T cells, or T cells were the source of the cDNA or gDNA that made up the material.

The origin of this receptor is a woman in her sixties with active or convalescent COVID-19. Sequenced: peripheral blood.

Here the CDR3 DNA reads TGTGCCAGCAGCATCCTTCGTAACGGGGGGCCGCGCACAGATACGCAGTATTTT. Its translation is CASSILRNGGPRTDTQYF. The chain joins TRBV7-3 to TRBJ2-3; the D gene is possibly TRBD2 (7 bases). Germline assignment: CDR1 SGHTA and CDR2 FQGTGA. Trimming left V 5 bases short and J 1 base short, with 22 bases between. CDR3 size: 18 residues.